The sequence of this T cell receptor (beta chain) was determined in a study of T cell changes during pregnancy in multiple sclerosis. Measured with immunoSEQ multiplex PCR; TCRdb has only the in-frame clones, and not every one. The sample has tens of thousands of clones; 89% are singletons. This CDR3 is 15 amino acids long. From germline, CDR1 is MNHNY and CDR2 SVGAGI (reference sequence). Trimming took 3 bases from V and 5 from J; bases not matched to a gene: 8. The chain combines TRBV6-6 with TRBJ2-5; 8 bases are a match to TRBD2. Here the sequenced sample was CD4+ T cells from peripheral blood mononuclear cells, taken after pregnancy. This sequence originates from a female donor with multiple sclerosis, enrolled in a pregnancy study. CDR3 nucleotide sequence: TGTGCCAGCAGTTATGAGCGGGGGCACGGGGAGACCCAGTACTTC. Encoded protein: CASSYERGHGETQYF.